The rows below give T cell receptor beta chains drawn from one sample of a study of blood T cell repertoires in COVID-19. Libraries were prepared by immunoSEQ multiplex PCR; TCRdb keeps only in-frame clonotypes and omits some of them. The sample has about 150,000 clones; 75% to 90% are singletons. Sequenced input: peripheral blood. These TCRs come from a middle-aged woman with acute or convalescent COVID-19. The CDR3 runs from the conserved cysteine through the conserved F or W. D genes are given only for firm matches. Size is stated for part of the rows, as once, few or many counts, or as a class when the clone is expanded.

-	TRBV3-1/TRBV3-2	TRBJ2-5	-	CASSQVDSAGRPDQETQYF	TGTGCCAGCAGCCAAGTTGATTCGGCAGGGCGCCCAGACCAAGAGACCCAGTACTTC
TRBD1	TRBV7-9	TRBJ2-5	-	CASSLLDRGWETQYF	TGTGCCAGCAGCTTACTGGACAGGGGGTGGGAGACCCAGTACTTC
-	TRBV6-4	TRBJ2-7	-	CASSATPGGPYEQYF	TGTGCCAGCAGTGCCACTCCCGGGGGGCCCTACGAGCAGTACTTC
-	TRBV6-6	TRBJ2-5	-	CASSYRDTETQYF	TGTGCCAGCAGTTACCGGGACACAGAGACCCAGTACTTC
-	TRBV28	TRBJ1-1	-	CASSFGSTNTEAFF	TGTGCCAGCAGTTTTGGCAGTACGAACACTGAAGCTTTCTTT
-	TRBV5-4	TRBJ2-7	-	CASSPGEPRSSYEQYF	TGTGCCAGCAGCCCAGGGGAGCCCAGGAGCTCCTACGAGCAGTACTTC
-	TRBV28	TRBJ2-7	-	CASHDSYEQYF	TGTGCTAGTCATGACTCCTACGAGCAGTACTTC
-	TRBV3-1/TRBV3-2	TRBJ2-5	-	CASSQDVGAGETQYF	TGTGCCAGCAGCCAAGACGTGGGAGCCGGGGAGACCCAGTACTTC
TRBD2	TRBV24-1	TRBJ2-3	-	CATSGLAGYTDTQYF	TGTGCCACCAGTGGACTAGCGGGATATACAGATACGCAGTATTTT
-	TRBV6-1	TRBJ2-7	-	CASSDDQGYEQYF	TGTGCCAGCAGTGACGACCAGGGATACGAGCAGTACTTC
-	TRBV6-5	TRBJ1-4	-	CASTQGSGNEKLFF	TGTGCCAGTACCCAGGGCAGCGGGAATGAAAAACTGTTTTTT
-	TRBV28	TRBJ2-7	-	CASSFGSGTYEQYF	TGTGCCAGCAGTTTCGGGTCAGGGACCTACGAGCAGTACTTC
-	TRBV5-1	TRBJ2-1	-	CASSPGVGDEQFF	TGCGCCAGCAGCCCGGGGGTGGGAGATGAGCAGTTCTTC
-	TRBV9	TRBJ2-3	once	CASSVLSGTDTQYF	TGTGCCAGCAGCGTGTTATCGGGCACAGATACGCAGTATTTT
-	TRBV23-1	TRBJ1-4	-	CASSRETTGCLATNEKLFF	TGCGCCAGCAGTCGAGAGACTACAGGGTGTTTGGCAACTAATGAAAAACTGTTTTTT
TRBD1	TRBV18	TRBJ2-1	-	CASSPFTGVGNEQFF	TGTGCCAGCTCACCATTTACAGGGGTGGGGAATGAGCAGTTCTTC
TRBD1	TRBV14	TRBJ1-5	-	CASSRSGTGPNQPQHF	TGTGCCAGCAGCCGCTCCGGGACAGGGCCAAATCAGCCCCAGCATTTT
TRBD2	TRBV9	TRBJ2-5	once	CASSVTAGGEETQYF	TGTGCCAGCAGCGTAACGGCGGGGGGGGAAGAGACCCAGTACTTC
-	TRBV4-1	TRBJ1-1	-	CASSRRGFPEAFF	TGCGCCAGCAGCCGACGAGGGTTCCCTGAAGCTTTCTTT
-	TRBV9	TRBJ2-3	-	CASSPLGGTDTQYF	TGTGCCAGCAGCCCATTGGGCGGGACAGATACGCAGTATTTT
TRBD2	TRBV19	TRBJ2-3	few	CASNHGGGGGHTQYF	TGTGCCAGTAATCACGGGGGCGGGGGGGGCCATACGCAGTATTTT
TRBD1	TRBV28	TRBJ2-1	-	CASSSDPGTGEYAYNEQFF	TGTGCCAGCAGTTCTGACCCCGGGACAGGGGAGTACGCCTACAATGAGCAGTTCTTC
-	TRBV9	TRBJ2-2	-	CASSVEGVTGELFF	TGTGCCAGCAGCGTAGAAGGGGTTACCGGGGAGCTGTTTTTT
-	TRBV18	TRBJ1-6	few	CASSPLRGWDSPLHF	TGTGCCAGCTCACCACTCCGGGGATGGGATTCACCCCTCCACTTT
-	TRBV7-9	TRBJ1-4	-	CASSREKLFF	TGTGCCAGCAGCCGTGAAAAACTGTTTTTT
-	TRBV30	TRBJ2-7	once	CAWSDPPGGPGEQYF	TGTGCCTGGAGTGATCCCCCGGGGGGCCCGGGGGAGCAGTACTTC
-	TRBV7-2	TRBJ1-5	few	CASSLDSSYQPQHF	TGTGCCAGCAGCTTAGATAGCAGCTATCAGCCCCAGCATTTT
-	TRBV9	TRBJ2-1	-	CASSVFSGEQFF	TGTGCCAGCAGCGTGTTTTCCGGTGAGCAGTTCTTC
TRBD1	TRBV6-4	TRBJ2-2	once	CASSWTGNTGELFF	TGTGCCAGCAGCTGGACAGGGAACACCGGGGAGCTGTTTTTT
-	TRBV7-3	TRBJ2-2	-	CASSSGTGELFF	TGTGCCAGCAGCTCAGGTACCGGGGAGCTGTTTTTT
TRBD1	TRBV12-3/TRBV12-4	TRBJ1-2	-	CASSQTTGDGYTF	TGTGCCAGCAGCCAAACGACAGGGGACGGCTACACCTTC
TRBD1	TRBV19	TRBJ1-1	-	CASRRTGRSTEAFF	TGTGCCAGTAGGCGGACAGGGAGGTCCACTGAAGCTTTCTTT
-	TRBV6-5	TRBJ2-7	-	CASSSSIGSYEQYF	TGTGCCAGCAGTTCTAGCATCGGGTCCTACGAGCAGTACTTC
TRBD2	TRBV3-1/TRBV3-2	TRBJ2-2	once	CASSLISGYTGELFF	TGTGCCAGCAGCCTGATTAGCGGGTACACCGGGGAGCTGTTTTTT
TRBD2	TRBV24-1	TRBJ2-7	-	CATVIRVTWGGVNYEQYF	TGTGCCACCGTAATAAGGGTGACCTGGGGGGGGGTAAACTACGAGCAGTACTTC
TRBD1	TRBV12-3/TRBV12-4	TRBJ1-2	-	CASSRTGEGYTF	TGTGCCAGCAGTCGGACAGGGGAAGGCTACACCTTC